This T cell receptor beta chain was identified during a study of blood T cell repertoires in COVID-19. The assay was immunoSEQ multiplex PCR, and TCRdb's table has in-frame clones only and misses some. The data contain about 380,000 clones, over 75% of them singletons. Enrollees, about 18 to 95 years old, lived in 24 US areas. J gave up 4 bases and V 2 bases, and 5 bases lay outside the gene matches. CDR1 and CDR2 from the germline V gene are SGHTS and YDEGEE. CDR3 length: 15 residues. This receptor was taken from a young man who had recovered from COVID-19. Specimen: PBMCs or T cells enriched from blood (not recorded which). This rearrangement joins TRBV5-8 to TRBJ1-4; 7 nucleotides match TRBD1. CDR3 loop: CASSFPGQSNEKLFF. The CDR3 region has the DNA TGTGCCAGCAGCTTTCCGGGACAGAGTAATGAAAAACTGTTTTTT.